This TCR beta chain was sequenced during a study of CD8 T cells in ankylosing spondylitis. Study observations and caveats: For ankylosing spondylitis blood, a TCR beta motif of eight or nine highly homologous variants appeared characteristic. Several of the motif variants were reported before in synovial fluid and blood from reactive arthritis. Within matched ankylosing spondylitis synovial fluid, disease-linked clones were reportedly significantly enriched.

CDR1 and CDR2 (germline): MNHNS, SASEGT. V lost 2 bases and J lost 8; bases outside the gene matches: 5. The CDR3 contains 14 residues. TCRdb recomputed calls from the 5' RACE reads with MiXCR, one row per CDR3 protein. The repertoire holds fewer than 750,000 distinct CDR3 sequences, with around 17% as singletons. Concerning this clonotype itself: Its antigen is unidentified.

The sample comprised blood, either unsorted or a sorted T cell fraction (not recorded which). The receptor was isolated from a male donor with ankylosing spondylitis. The gene calls are TRBV6-1 and TRBJ2-4; 8 bases fit TRBD2. In nucleotides, the CDR3 is TGTGCCAGCAGTGAACGTCCGGGGGGGGACATTCAGTACTTC. Residues: CASSERPGGDIQYF.